A single count supports the clone carrying this T cell receptor (beta chain). The antigen is not known. Run at survey level, the immunoSEQ assay was version v3.0. Clones were sequenced by immunoSEQ multiplex PCR, and TCRdb holds only the in-frame ones, with some missing. This sample has 13,000 to 15,000 clones, with 75% to 85% found just once. The sample is drawn from a study of long-term antiretroviral therapy in people with HIV. Findings and caveats of the study: Controls showed broader CDR3 length ranges than did the HIV repertoires. At every time point, clones expanded before ART dominated the repertoire.

Germline V gives CDR1 KGHSH, CDR2 LQKENI. The germline V and J ends were trimmed by 3 bases and 3 bases, with 14 bases remaining between them. There are 15 residues in the CDR3. V gene TRBV18 combines with J gene TRBJ1-1, with D possibly being TRBD1 (5 bases). Sequencing was performed on unsorted PBMCs, taken 3.1 years after starting antiretroviral therapy. The source is a man aged 35-49 years with HIV. CDR3 loop: CASSPNRREDTEAFF. For the CDR3, the DNA is TGTGCCAGCTCACCTAACAGGCGGGAGGACACTGAAGCTTTCTTT.